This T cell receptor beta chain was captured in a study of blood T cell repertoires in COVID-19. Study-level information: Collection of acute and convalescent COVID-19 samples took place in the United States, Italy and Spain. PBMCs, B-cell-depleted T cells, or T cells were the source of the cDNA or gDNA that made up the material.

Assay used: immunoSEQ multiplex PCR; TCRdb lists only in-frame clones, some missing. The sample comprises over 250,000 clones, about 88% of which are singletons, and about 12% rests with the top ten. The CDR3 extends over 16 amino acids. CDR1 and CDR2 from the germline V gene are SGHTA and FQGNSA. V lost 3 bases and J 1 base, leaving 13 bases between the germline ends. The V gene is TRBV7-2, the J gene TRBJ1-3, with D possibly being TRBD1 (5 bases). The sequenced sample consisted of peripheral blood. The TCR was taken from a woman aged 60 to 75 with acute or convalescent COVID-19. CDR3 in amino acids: CASSLGLGASGNTIYF. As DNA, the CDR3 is TGTGCCAGCAGCTTGGGACTTGGGGCTTCTGGAAACACCATATATTTT.